Below, one T cell receptor beta chain is given with its context. Its antigen is as yet unknown. The germline gives CDR1 SGHDT, CDR2 YYEEEE. V was pared by 3 bases and J by 3 bases, with 4 bases of the junction left unmatched. There are 16 residues in the CDR3. The entry originates in a study of cytomegalovirus exposure and HLA in healthy donors. Regarding the study as a whole: Information on immune exposure was restricted to one variable (CMV serostatus). Associated with cytomegalovirus, according to the listing, were 150 to 200 TCR beta chains. Accurate predictions that matched the HLA-A and HLA-B alleles of most subjects were reportedly made from TCR beta sequences. An Asian-associated ancestry cluster reportedly showed fewer N-insertions than the roughly 700-donor mean in a later analysis.

Researchers ran the PCR with 60 Vbeta and 13 Jbeta primers. Some clones are missing from TCRdb's copy, which holds only in-frame ones; the method was immunoSEQ multiplex PCR. The sample has approximately 170,000 clones, 75% to 90% seen once. Sequencing input: PBMCs. This clonotype was obtained from a man in his fifties in good health and CMV-seropositive. This chain joins TRBV5-6 and TRBJ1-6, with 9 bases aligning to TRBD1. CDR3 sequence: CASSWGQGNYNSPLHF. CDR3 in DNA: TGTGCCAGCAGCTGGGGACAGGGAAACTATAATTCACCCCTCCACTTT.